This entry lists 30 T cell receptor beta chains sequenced from one sample in a study of T cells in Graves' hyperthyroidism and ophthalmopathy. From RNA transcripts, TCR beta CDR3 regions were amplified. A first-round RT-PCR of the TCR CDR3 used the HTBI primer set. TCRdb recomputed calls from the multiplex PCR reads with MiXCR, one row per CDR3 protein. Found here are roughly 500,000 distinct CDR3 sequences, 40% to 55% of them singletons; the top ten hold around 47%. Sequencing used peripheral blood or thyroid tissue (not recorded which). These receptor sequences come from an adult woman with Graves' disease, either hyperthyroidism or ophthalmopathy (not recorded which).

This clonotype was counted a few times. The J gene is TRBJ2-2, the V gene TRBV11-1; D is unclear. The CDR3 loop spans 15 amino acids. Trimming took off 5 bases at V and 1 base at J, with 11 bases between the two ends. CDR1 and CDR2 from the germline V gene are SGHAT and FQDESV (reference sequence). Written as DNA, the CDR3 is TGTGCCAGCAGCCCCTTCGCTAAGAACACCGGGGAGCTGTTTTTT. Amino acids: CASSPFAKNTGELFF.

The CDR3 loop reads CASSGQTDTQYF. For the CDR3, the DNA is TGTGCCAGCAGCGGACAGACAGATACGCAGTATTTT. V usage is TRBV11-3 and J usage is TRBJ2-3, with D perhaps matching TRBD1 (6 bases). This CDR3 region has 12 residues. The V end lost 5 bases, the J end lost 3 bases, and 6 bases lay between the germline ends. Germline V CDR1 and CDR2: SGHNT, YENEEA. Combining the CDR3 with reference TRBV11-3 and TRBJ2-3 gives the whole variable domain EAGVVQSPRYKIIEKKQPVAFWCNPISGHNTLYWYLQNLGQGPELLIRYENEEAVDDSQLPKDRFSAERLKGVDSTLKIQPAELGDSAVYLCASSGQTDTQYFGPGTRLTVL.

This clonotype was seen repeatedly, ten times or more. This may come from a read error, since a much larger clone is one base off. The chain uses TRBV11-2 and TRBJ1-2; D remains unclear. There are 13 residues in the CDR3. The V gene's germline CDR1 is SGHAT and CDR2 FQNNGV. Trimming took off 0 bases at V and 4 bases at J, with 6 bases between the two ends. The CDR3 spells CASSLEGSYGYTF. As DNA, the CDR3 is TGTGCCAGCAGCTTAGAAGGGAGCTATGGCTACACCTTC.

The chain links TRBV9 to TRBJ1-2; 9 nucleotides line up with TRBD1. CDR1 is SGDLS, CDR2 YYNGEE, per germline. The CDR3 extends over 16 amino acids. V was pared by 3 bases and J by 5 bases, with 11 bases of the junction left unmatched. This chain's CDR3 is CASSAGQGEMSYGYTF. The DNA of the CDR3 is TGTGCCAGCAGCGCGGGACAGGGAGAAATGAGTTATGGCTACACCTTC.

This clonotype was found a few times. This chain joins TRBV7-8 and TRBJ2-2, with 9 bases matching TRBD1. The ends lost 2 bases at V and 9 bases at J; junction bases unmatched: 4. Germline loops: CDR1 SGHVS, CDR2 FQNEAQ. The CDR3 runs 14 residues. The DNA for the CDR3 is TGTGCCAGCAGCTTAACAGGGGGCGAGAGGGAGCTGTTTTTT. Translating gives CASSLTGGERELFF.

The gene calls are TRBV20-1 and TRBJ1-2; TRBD1 might be the D (5 bases). CDR3 size: 11 residues. The ends were cut back, 3 bases at V and 14 bases at J, with 16 bases in the middle. Per the germline V gene, CDR1 is DFQATT and CDR2 is SNEGSKA (reference sequence). The DNA for the CDR3 is TGCAGTGCTAGTGGACCCCCGGGGCAGACCTTC. Amino acids: CSASGPPGQTF.

In the case of this clonotype: Because the CDR3's place on the DNA is in doubt, the DNA is left out and the CDR3 is given as listed by TCRdb. The chain has TRBV2 and TRBJ2-6; the D call TRBD1 from the table was never checked on the DNA. Germline CDR1 is SNHLY and CDR2 is FYNNEI. The CDR3 is 18 amino acids in total, end residues counted. The CDR3 protein is CASIYLCSAGAGANVLTF.

This clonotype has at least ten counts. The chain is built from TRBV7-2 and TRBJ2-7; D call uncertain. V was cut by 0 bases and J by 0 bases, with 6 bases left in between. Germline V gene data show CDR1 as SGHTA and CDR2 as FQGNSA. There are 14 residues in the CDR3. The CDR3 nucleotides read TGTGCCAGCAGCTTAGCGGCCAACTCCTACGAGCAGTACTTC. Encoded protein: CASSLAANSYEQYF. Looking up the rest from reference TRBV7-2 and TRBJ2-7 gives the full variable domain: GAGVSQSPSNKVTEKGKDVELRCDPISGHTALYWYRQSLGQGLEFLIYFQGNSAPDKSGLPSDRFSAERTGGSVSTLTIQRTQQEDSAVYLCASSLAANSYEQYFGPGTRLTVT.

This clonotype has a count of ten or more. This chain uses TRBV29-1 with TRBJ2-5; D gene uncertain. V was cut by 2 bases and J by 5 bases, with 9 bases left in between. CDR1 and CDR2 from the germline V gene are SQVTM and ANQGSEA. CDR3 length: 12 residues. CDR3 sequence: CSVERQSETQYF. CDR3 in DNA: TGCAGCGTTGAAAGGCAGTCGGAGACCCAGTACTTC.

This clonotype has just a few counts. A read error may produce the germline difference seen at one junction end. The CDR3 protein is CASSPITNSYGYTF. CDR3 in DNA: TGTGCTAGCAGCCCGATTACCAACAGCTATGGCTACACCTTC. J is TRBJ1-2 and V is TRBV7-7, with D unresolved. Germline V CDR1 and CDR2: SSHAT, FNYEAQ (reference sequence). CDR3 size: 14 residues. The full variable domain, with the rest looked up from reference TRBV7-7 and TRBJ1-2, is GAGVSQSPRYKVTKRGQDVTLRCDPISSHATLYWYQQALGQGPEFLTYFNYEAQPDKSGLPSDRFSAERPEGSISTLTIQRTEQRDSAMYRCASSPITNSYGYTFGSGTRLTVV.

As for this clonotype: The junction differs from germline at one of its ends, possibly a read error. The V call is TRBV19, the J call TRBJ1-5; D unresolved. The CDR3 is 14 residues long. CDR1 and CDR2 from the germline V gene are LNHDA and SQIVND (reference sequence). The CDR3, as DNA: TGTACCAGTAGTATTGGGCCTTTCAATCAGCCCCAGCATTTT. Translation: CTSSIGPFNQPQHF.

This clonotype showed up just once. The chain recombines TRBV24-1 with TRBJ2-7; TRBD2 agrees at 7 bases. With V trimmed by 1 base and J by 3 bases, 5 bases remained unmatched. CDR3 length equals 15 residues. Germline assignment: CDR1 KGHDR and CDR2 SFDVKD. The CDR3 sequence: CATSDFRRGVYEQYF. The CDR3 DNA is TGTGCCACCAGTGATTTTCGCCGGGGGGTCTACGAGCAGTACTTC.

The V and J genes are TRBV29-1 and TRBJ2-3; D is possibly TRBD1 or TRBD2 (5 bases each). V dropped 6 bases and J dropped 11 bases, with 15 bases sitting between them. Germline loops: CDR1 SQVTM, CDR2 ANQGSEA. The CDR3 is made up of 11 amino acids. CDR3 bases: TGCAGCGTGGCACGCCGGGGCGAGCAGTATTTT. This gives the protein CSVARRGEQYF.

V and J are TRBV7-2 and TRBJ2-7; D unresolved. The germline V gene encodes CDR1 SGHTA and CDR2 FQGNSA. CDR3 length: 15 residues. V was trimmed by 1 base and J by 3 bases, leaving 13 bases between them. As DNA, the CDR3 is TGTGCCAGCAGCTTAGAGGCAGACGTAAGCTACGAGCAGTACTTC. It specifies CASSLEADVSYEQYF.

The chain employs TRBV5-1 and TRBJ1-2, with TRBD1 as a possible D gene (5 bases). V lost 3 bases, J lost 8 bases, and 14 bases lay in between. Germline V gives CDR1 SGHRS, CDR2 YFSETQ. CDR3 size: 13 residues. The CDR3 sequence: CASSSPGLRGYTF. Here the CDR3 DNA reads TGCGCCAGCAGCTCTCCGGGACTAAGGGGCTACACCTTC.

This chain connects TRBV29-1 to TRBJ2-2, with a tentative D call TRBD2 (6 bases). Germline CDR1 is SQVTM and CDR2 is ANQGSEA. V gave up 7 bases and J gave up 6 bases, with 15 bases separating them. The CDR3 runs 13 residues. The CDR3 nucleotides read TGCAGCGGGGCGCGGGGAATAGCCGGGGAGCTGTTTTTT. Translation gives CSGARGIAGELFF.

With respect to this clonotype: A clone one base away is much larger, so this may be a read error. V usage is TRBV4-2 and J usage is TRBJ1-3; D possibly corresponds to TRBD1 (5 bases). Looked up from germline, CDR1 is LGHNA and CDR2 is YNFKEQ. Trimming removed 0 bases from V and 9 bases from J, with 9 bases in between. The CDR3 has 13 amino acids. The CDR3 spells CASSQDRVGTIYF. The CDR3 nucleotides read TGTGCCAGCAGCCAAGACAGGGTGGGCACCATATATTTT.

This chain joins TRBV20-1 and TRBJ2-5; 8 nucleotides match TRBD1. Germline CDR1 is DFQATT and CDR2 is SNEGSKA (reference sequence). J lost 7 bases, V lost 5 bases, and 9 bases had no gene match. CDR3 size: 13 residues. The CDR3 DNA follows: TGCAGTGCTGCAGGGGGCCAAGATGGGACCCAGTACTTC. This encodes CSAAGGQDGTQYF.

The table lists this clonotype with a few counts. V usage is TRBV10-3 and J usage is TRBJ2-1, with a tentative D call TRBD2 (5 bases). The CDR3 is 16 residues long. Trimming left V 2 bases short and J 8 bases short, with 19 bases between. Germline-derived CDR1 and CDR2 are ENHRY and SYGVKD. CDR3: CAISEIGLAPSDEQFF. CDR3 nucleotide sequence: TGTGCCATCAGTGAGATTGGGCTAGCCCCCTCTGATGAGCAGTTCTTC.

Remarks on this clonotype: A much larger clone lies a single base off, so this may be a read error. The chain employs TRBV7-9 and TRBJ2-6, with TRBD1 matching 9 bases. Germline-derived CDR1 and CDR2 are SEHNR and FQNEAQ (reference sequence). With V trimmed by 5 bases and J by 3 bases, 17 bases remained unmatched. This CDR3 is built from 20 residues. CDR3 sequence reads: CASSHRSPGQGSNGANVLTF. DNA of the CDR3: TGTGCCAGCAGCCACCGATCCCCCGGACAGGGGAGTAATGGGGCCAACGTCCTGACTTTC.

This chain joins TRBV14 and TRBJ1-1; the D gene is possibly TRBD1 (5 bases). The CDR3 sequence is 14 residues long. The V gene's germline CDR1 is SGHDN and CDR2 FVKESK. The V gene lost 4 bases and the J gene lost 4 bases, with 13 bases spanning the gap. Here the CDR3 DNA reads TGTGCCAGCAGCCGTGTGGGGGGTCGCACTGAAGCTTTCTTT. Translation: CASSRVGGRTEAFF.

This rearrangement joins TRBV7-9 to TRBJ2-7; possible D gene TRBD2, 6 bases. The last part of the DNA fits TRBJ2-1 better; the J call may be wrong. CDR1 is SEHNR and CDR2 is FQNEAQ in the germline V gene (reference sequence). The CDR3 has 16 amino acids. The CDR3 loop is CASSFNRDFLNNEQFF. CDR3 DNA: TGTGCCAGCAGCTTCAATCGGGACTTCCTAAACAATGAGCAGTTCTTC.

This clonotype has just a few counts. The chain couples TRBV10-2 to TRBJ1-2; D gene ambiguous. Germline CDR1 and CDR2: WSHSY and SAAADI. There are 13 residues in the CDR3. V lost 2 bases, J lost 1 base, and 5 bases lay in between. CDR3: CASSEDGNYGYTF. CDR3 bases: TGCGCCAGCAGTGAGGACGGTAACTATGGCTACACCTTC.

This chain links TRBV20-1 with TRBJ1-5, with D possibly TRBD1 on 6 matching bases. V was shortened by 3 bases and J by 5 bases, with 17 bases between the two germline ends. The CDR3 is 15 amino acids. The germline V gene has CDR1 DFQATT and CDR2 SNEGSKA (reference sequence). The CDR3 bases are TGCAGTGCTAGCAAAACAGGGAAGGATTATCAGCCCCAGCATTTT. Translation: CSASKTGKDYQPQHF.

This clonotype was picked up a small number of times. The chain carries TRBV25-1 and TRBJ2-5; D possibly corresponds to TRBD1 (6 bases). In germline, CDR1 is MGHDK, CDR2 SYGVNS. Trimming removed 1 base at V and 5 bases at J, with 17 bases between. The CDR3 spans 16 residues. For the CDR3, the DNA is TGTGCCAGCAGTGAATGGGCCCCAGGGGTAAGGGAGACCCAGTACTTC. Protein sequence: CASSEWAPGVRETQYF.

Concerning this clonotype itself: Germline is not matched at one junction end, which may reflect a read error. This chain connects TRBV7-9 to TRBJ2-7, with TRBD2 matching 10 bases. Germline V gives CDR1 SEHNR, CDR2 FQNEAQ (reference sequence). This CDR3 has 13 residues. DNA of the CDR3: TGTGACAGCAGTAGCGGGAGGCTATACGAGCAGTACTTC. Translation: CDSSSGRLYEQYF.

V and J are TRBV20-1 and TRBJ1-1, with D maybe TRBD1 (6 bases). The CDR3 sequence is 15 residues long. Germline V gene lookup returns CDR1 DFQATT and CDR2 SNEGSKA (reference sequence). V was shortened by 3 bases and J by 1 base, with 15 bases between the two germline ends. The CDR3 is CSARYRRGTNTEAFF. As DNA, the CDR3 is TGCAGTGCTAGGTATCGAAGGGGGACGAACACTGAAGCTTTCTTT.

This clonotype was detected many times. The V gene is TRBV7-2, the J gene TRBJ2-7; 8 bases map to TRBD2. Losses at the gene ends were 1 base for V and 13 bases for J; bases not matched to a gene: 15. Germline CDR1 SGHTA, CDR2 FQGNSA. CDR3 length equals 15 residues. CDR3 in amino acids: CASSLDPGGRADLYF. CDR3 nucleotide sequence: TGTGCCAGCAGCTTAGACCCGGGGGGGAGGGCTGACCTATACTTC.

The chain is built from TRBV20-1 and TRBJ1-1, with a possible D match to TRBD1 (5 bases). Germline V CDR1 and CDR2: DFQATT, SNEGSKA (reference sequence). The V gene lost 4 bases and the J gene lost 1 base, with 13 bases spanning the gap. The CDR3 is made up of 14 amino acids. CDR3 DNA sequence: TGCAGTGCTATAAGGACACGGACGAACACTGAAGCTTTCTTT. This translates into CSAIRTRTNTEAFF.

The V and J genes are TRBV28 and TRBJ2-7; D ambiguous. Germline V lookup: CDR1 MDHEN, CDR2 SYDVKM. CDR3 length: 11 amino acids. The ends were cut back, 5 bases at V and 6 bases at J, with 8 bases in the middle. CDR3 nucleotide sequence: TGTGCCAGCAGTACGATCTTCGAGCAGTACTTC. Its protein is CASSTIFEQYF.